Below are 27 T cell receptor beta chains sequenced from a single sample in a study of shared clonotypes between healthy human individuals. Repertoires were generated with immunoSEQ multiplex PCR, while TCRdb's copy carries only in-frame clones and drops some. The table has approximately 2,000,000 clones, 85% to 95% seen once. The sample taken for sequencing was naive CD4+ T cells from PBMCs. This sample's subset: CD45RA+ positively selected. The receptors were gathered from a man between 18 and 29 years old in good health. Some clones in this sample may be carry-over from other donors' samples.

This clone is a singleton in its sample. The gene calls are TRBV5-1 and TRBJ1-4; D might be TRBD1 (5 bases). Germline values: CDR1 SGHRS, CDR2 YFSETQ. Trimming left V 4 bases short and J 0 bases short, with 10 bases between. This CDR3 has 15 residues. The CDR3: CASSLDRPTNEKLFF. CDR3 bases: TGCGCCAGCAGCCTTGACAGACCAACTAATGAAAAACTGTTTTTT. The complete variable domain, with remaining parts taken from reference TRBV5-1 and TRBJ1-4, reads KAGVTQTPRYLIKTRGQQVTLSCSPISGHRSVSWYQQTPGQGLQFLFEYFSETQRNKGNFPGRFSGRQFSNSRSEMNVSTLELGDSALYLCASSLDRPTNEKLFFGSGTQLSVL.

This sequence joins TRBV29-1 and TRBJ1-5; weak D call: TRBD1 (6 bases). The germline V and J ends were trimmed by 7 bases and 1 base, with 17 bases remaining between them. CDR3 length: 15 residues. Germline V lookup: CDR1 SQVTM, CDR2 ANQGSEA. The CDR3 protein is CSGLNRVGSNQPQHF. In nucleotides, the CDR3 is TGCAGCGGCCTAAACAGGGTTGGGAGCAATCAGCCCCAGCATTTT.

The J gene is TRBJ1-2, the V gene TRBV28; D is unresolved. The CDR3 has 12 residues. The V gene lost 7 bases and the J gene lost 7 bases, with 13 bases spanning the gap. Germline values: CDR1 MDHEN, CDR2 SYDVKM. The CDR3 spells CASNRGRRGYTF. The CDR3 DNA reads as TGTGCCAGCAATCGGGGAAGGCGTGGCTACACCTTC.

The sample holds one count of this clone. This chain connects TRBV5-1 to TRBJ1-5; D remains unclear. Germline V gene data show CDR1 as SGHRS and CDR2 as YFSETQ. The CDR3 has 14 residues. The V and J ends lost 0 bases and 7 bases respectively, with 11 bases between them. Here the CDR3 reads CASSLGPGVQPQHF. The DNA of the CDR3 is TGCGCCAGCAGCTTGGGGCCAGGAGTCCAGCCCCAGCATTTT.

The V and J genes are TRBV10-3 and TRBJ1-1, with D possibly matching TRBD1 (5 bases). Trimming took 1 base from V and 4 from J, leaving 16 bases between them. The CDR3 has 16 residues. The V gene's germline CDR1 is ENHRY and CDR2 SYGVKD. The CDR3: CAISEFLGGRGTEAFF. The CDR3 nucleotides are TGTGCCATCAGTGAGTTTTTGGGGGGGAGAGGCACTGAAGCTTTCTTT.

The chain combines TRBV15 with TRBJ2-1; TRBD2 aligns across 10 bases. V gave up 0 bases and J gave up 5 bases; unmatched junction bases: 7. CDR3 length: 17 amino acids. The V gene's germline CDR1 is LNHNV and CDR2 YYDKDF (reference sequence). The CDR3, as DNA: TGTGCCACCAGCAGAGATCTATTAACTAGCGGGAACAATGAGCAGTTCTTC. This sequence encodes CATSRDLLTSGNNEQFF.

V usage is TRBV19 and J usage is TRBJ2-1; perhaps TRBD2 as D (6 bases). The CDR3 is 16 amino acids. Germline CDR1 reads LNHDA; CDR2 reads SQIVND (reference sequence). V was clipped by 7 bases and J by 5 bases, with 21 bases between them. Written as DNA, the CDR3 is TGTGCCAGTACCCCCGCGGGGCCCCTTCTCAACAATGAGCAGTTCTTC. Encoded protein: CASTPAGPLLNNEQFF.

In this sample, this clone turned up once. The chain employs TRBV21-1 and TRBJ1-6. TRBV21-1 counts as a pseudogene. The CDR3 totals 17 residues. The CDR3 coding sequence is TGTGCCAGCAGCACCACCTTTTACAGGGAGGGCCATTCACCCCTCCACTTT. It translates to CASSTTFYREGHSPLHF.

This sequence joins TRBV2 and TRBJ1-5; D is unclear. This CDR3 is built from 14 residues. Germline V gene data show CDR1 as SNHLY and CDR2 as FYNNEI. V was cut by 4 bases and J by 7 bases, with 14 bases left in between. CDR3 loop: CASSAQVVQQPQHF. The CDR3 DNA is TGTGCCAGCAGTGCCCAGGTAGTTCAGCAGCCCCAGCATTTT.

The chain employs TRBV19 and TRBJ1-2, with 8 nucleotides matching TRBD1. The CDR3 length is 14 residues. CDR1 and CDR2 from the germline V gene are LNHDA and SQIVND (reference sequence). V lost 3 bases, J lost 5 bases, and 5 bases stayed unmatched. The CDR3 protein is CASSIDRGRYGYTF. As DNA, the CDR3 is TGTGCCAGTAGTATCGACAGGGGCCGTTATGGCTACACCTTC.

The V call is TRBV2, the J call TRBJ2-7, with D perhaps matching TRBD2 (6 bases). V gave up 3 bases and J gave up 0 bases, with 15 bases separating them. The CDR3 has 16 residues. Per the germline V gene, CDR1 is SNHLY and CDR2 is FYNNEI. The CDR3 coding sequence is TGTGCCAGCAGTGACCCCTCAGCGGGTGGCTCCTACGAGCAGTACTTC. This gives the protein CASSDPSAGGSYEQYF.

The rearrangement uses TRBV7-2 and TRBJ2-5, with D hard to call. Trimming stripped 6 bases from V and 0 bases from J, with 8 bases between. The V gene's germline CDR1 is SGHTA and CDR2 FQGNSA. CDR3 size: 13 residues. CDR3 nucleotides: TGTGCCAGCAGTAGACTGGACCAAGAGACCCAGTACTTC. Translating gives CASSRLDQETQYF.

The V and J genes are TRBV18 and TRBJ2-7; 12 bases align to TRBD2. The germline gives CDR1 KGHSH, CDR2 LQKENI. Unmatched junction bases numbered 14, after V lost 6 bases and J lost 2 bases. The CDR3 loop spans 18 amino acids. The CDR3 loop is CASSQVTSGRLGAYEQYF. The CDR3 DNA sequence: TGTGCCAGCTCCCAGGTGACTAGCGGGAGATTGGGCGCCTACGAGCAGTACTTC. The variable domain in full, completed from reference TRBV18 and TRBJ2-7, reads NAGVMQNPRHLVRRRGQEARLRCSPMKGHSHVYWYRQLPEEGLKFMVYLQKENIIDESGMPKERFSAEFPKEGPSILRIQQVVRGDSAAYFCASSQVTSGRLGAYEQYFGPGTRLTVT.

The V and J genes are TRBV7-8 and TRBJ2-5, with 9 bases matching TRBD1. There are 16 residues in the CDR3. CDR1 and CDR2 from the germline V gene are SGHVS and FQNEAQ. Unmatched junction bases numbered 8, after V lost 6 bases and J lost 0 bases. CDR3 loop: CASRRRDREHQETQYF. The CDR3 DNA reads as TGTGCCAGCAGGCGTCGGGACAGGGAACACCAAGAGACCCAGTACTTC. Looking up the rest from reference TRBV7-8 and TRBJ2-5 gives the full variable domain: GAGVSQSPRYKVAKRGQDVALRCDPISGHVSLFWYQQALGQGPEFLTYFQNEAQLDKSGLPSDRFFAERPEGSVSTLKIQRTQQEDSAVYLCASRRRDREHQETQYFGPGTRLLVL.

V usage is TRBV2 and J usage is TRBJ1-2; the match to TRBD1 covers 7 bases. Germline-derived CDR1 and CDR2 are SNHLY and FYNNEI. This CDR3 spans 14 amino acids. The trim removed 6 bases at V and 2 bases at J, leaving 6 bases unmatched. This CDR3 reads CASSAGTVNYGYTF. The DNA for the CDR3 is TGTGCCAGCAGCGCCGGGACAGTCAACTATGGCTACACCTTC.

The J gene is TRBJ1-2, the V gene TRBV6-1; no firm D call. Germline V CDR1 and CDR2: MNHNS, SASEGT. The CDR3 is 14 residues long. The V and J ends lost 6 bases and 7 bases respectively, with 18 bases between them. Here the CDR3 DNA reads TGTGCCAGCAGAGCCCCGACATTTTTTGCTGGCTACACCTTC. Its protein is CASRAPTFFAGYTF.

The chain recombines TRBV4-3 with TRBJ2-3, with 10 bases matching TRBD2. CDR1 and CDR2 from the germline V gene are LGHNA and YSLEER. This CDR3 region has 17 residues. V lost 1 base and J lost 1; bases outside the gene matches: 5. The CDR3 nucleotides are TGCGCCAGCAGCCAAGGTAGCAGCGGGAGGGGCACAGATACGCAGTATTTT. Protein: CASSQGSSGRGTDTQYF.

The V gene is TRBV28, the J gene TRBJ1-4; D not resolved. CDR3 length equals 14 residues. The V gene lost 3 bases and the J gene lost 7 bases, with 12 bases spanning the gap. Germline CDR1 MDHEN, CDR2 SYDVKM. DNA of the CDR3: TGTGCCAGCAGTTTGGGTAGACGTAGTGAAAAACTGTTTTTT. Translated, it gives CASSLGRRSEKLFF.

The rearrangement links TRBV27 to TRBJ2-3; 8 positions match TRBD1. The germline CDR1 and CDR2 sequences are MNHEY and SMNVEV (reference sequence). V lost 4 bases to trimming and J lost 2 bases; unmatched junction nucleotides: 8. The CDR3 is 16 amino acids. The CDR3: CASSSFVTGVTDTQYF. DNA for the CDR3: TGTGCCAGCAGTTCTTTCGTGACAGGGGTCACAGATACGCAGTATTTT.

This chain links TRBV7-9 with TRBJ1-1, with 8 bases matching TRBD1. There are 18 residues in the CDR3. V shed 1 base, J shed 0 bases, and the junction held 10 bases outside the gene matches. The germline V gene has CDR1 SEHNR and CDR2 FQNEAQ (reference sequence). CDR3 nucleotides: TGTGCCAGCAGCTTAGGTCTTGTCGGGACAGGTCTGAACACTGAAGCTTTCTTT. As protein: CASSLGLVGTGLNTEAFF.

CDR3 protein: CASSLWGRVGSEAFF. CDR3 sequence (DNA): TGTGCCAGCAGTTTATGGGGGAGGGTAGGCTCTGAAGCTTTCTTT. The J gene is TRBJ1-1, the V gene TRBV28, with D hard to call. Trimming stripped 0 bases from V and 6 bases from J, with 14 bases between. This CDR3 has 15 amino acids. CDR1 is MDHEN, CDR2 SYDVKM, per germline.

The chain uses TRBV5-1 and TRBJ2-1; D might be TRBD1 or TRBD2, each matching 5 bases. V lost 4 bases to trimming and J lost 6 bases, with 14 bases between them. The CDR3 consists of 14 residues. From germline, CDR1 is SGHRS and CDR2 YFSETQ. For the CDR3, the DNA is TGCGCCAGCAGCACAACCGGGACGATCAATGAGCAGTTCTTC. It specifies CASSTTGTINEQFF.

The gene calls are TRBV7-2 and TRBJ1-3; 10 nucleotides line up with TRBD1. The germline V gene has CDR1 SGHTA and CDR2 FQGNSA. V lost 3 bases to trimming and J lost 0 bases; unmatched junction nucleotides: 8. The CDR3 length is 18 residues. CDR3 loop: CASSFGTGVLISGNTIYF. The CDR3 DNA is TGTGCCAGCAGCTTTGGGACAGGGGTTCTTATCTCTGGAAACACCATATATTTT.

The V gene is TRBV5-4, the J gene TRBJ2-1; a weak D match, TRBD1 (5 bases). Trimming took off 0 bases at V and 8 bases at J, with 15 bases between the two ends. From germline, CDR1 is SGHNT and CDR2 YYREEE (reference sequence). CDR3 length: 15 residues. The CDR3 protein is CASSLGGRALDEQFF. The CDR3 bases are TGTGCCAGCAGCTTGGGGGGCAGGGCACTGGATGAGCAGTTCTTC.

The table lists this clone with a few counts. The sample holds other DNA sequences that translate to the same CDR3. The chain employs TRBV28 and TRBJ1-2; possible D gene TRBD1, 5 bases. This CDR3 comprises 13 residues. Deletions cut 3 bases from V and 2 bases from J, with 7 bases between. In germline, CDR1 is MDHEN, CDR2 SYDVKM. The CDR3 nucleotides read TGTGCCAGCAGTTTCGGGGGAAACTATGGCTACACCTTC. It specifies CASSFGGNYGYTF.

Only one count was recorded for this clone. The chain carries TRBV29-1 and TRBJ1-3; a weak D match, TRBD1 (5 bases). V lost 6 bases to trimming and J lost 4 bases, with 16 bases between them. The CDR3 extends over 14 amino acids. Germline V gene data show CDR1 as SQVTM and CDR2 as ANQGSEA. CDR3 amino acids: CSVSQGGVGNTIYF. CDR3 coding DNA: TGCAGCGTCTCCCAGGGAGGGGTCGGAAACACCATATATTTT.

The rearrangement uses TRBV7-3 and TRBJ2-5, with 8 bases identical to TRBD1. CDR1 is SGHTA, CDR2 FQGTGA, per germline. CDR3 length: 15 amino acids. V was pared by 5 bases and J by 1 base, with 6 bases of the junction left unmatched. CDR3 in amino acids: CASSQGATFQETQYF. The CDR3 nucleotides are TGTGCCAGCAGCCAGGGGGCAACCTTCCAAGAGACCCAGTACTTC. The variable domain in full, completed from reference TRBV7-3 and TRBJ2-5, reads GAGVSQTPSNKVTEKGKYVELRCDPISGHTALYWYRQSLGQGPEFLIYFQGTGAADDSGLPNDRFFAVRPEGSVSTLKIQRTERGDSAVYLCASSQGATFQETQYFGPGTRLLVL.